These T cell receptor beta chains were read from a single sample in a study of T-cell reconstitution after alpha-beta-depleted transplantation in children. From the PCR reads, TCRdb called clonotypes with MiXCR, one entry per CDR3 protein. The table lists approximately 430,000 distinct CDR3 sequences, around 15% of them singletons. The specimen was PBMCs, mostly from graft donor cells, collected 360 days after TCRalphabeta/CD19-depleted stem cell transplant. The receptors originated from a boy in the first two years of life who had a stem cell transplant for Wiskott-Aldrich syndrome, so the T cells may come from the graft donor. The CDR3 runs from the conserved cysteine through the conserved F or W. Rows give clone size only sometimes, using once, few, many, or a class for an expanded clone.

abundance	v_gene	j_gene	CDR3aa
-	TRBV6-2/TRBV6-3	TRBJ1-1	CAALDRAEAFF
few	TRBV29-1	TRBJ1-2	CSVGGGGRLYGYTF
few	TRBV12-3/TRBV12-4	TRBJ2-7	CASSPDRIRARQYF
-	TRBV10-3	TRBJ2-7	CAITPERSSYEQYF
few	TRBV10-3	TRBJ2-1	CAISELTSGFINEQFF
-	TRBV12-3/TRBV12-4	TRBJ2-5	CASREGLAGWHQETQYF
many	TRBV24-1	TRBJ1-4	CATSDLGDEAEKLFF
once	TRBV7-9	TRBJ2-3	CASSWGTAPGTADTQYF
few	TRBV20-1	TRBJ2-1	CSYLETGVYNEQFF
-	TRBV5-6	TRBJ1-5	CASSSGPICQPQHF
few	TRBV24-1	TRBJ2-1	CATSDSGTVSYNEQFF
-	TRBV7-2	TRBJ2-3	CASSSSGVGTDTQYF
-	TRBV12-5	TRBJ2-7	CASGYPGTSDDYEQYF
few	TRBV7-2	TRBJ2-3	CASSLGLGTQYF
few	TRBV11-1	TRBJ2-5	CASSFQRGTSGRVIRGETQYF
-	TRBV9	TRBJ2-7	CASSVRGGYEQYF